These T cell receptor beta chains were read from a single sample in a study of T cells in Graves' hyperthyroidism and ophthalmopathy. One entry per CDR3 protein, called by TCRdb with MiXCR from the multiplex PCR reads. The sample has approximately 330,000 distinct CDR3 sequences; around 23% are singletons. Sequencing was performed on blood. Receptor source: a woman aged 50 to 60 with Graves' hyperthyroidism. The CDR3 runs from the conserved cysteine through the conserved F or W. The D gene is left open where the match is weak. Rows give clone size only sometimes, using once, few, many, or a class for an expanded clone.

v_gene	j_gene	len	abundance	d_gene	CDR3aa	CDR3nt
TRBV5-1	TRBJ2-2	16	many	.	CASNRADDPNTGELFF	TGCGCCAGCAACAGGGCCGACGACCCGAACACCGGGGAGCTGTTTTTT
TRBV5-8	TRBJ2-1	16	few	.	CASRRAFREPVYEQFF	TGTGCCAGCAGACGGGCTTTTCGGGAGCCCGTCTATGAGCAGTTCTTC
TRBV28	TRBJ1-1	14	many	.	CASSLSYVGVRAFF	TGTGCCAGCAGTTTATCTTACGTGGGGGTAAGAGCTTTCTTT
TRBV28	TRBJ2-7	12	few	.	CATGSTFYEQYF	TGTGCCACCGGATCGACATTTTACGAGCAGTACTTC
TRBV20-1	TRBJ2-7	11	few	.	CSEGTTYEQYF	TGCAGTGAAGGGACCACCTACGAGCAGTACTTC
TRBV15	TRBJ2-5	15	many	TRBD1	CATSGVRGQPITQYF	TGTGCCACCAGCGGGGTCAGGGGACAGCCAATAACCCAGTACTTC
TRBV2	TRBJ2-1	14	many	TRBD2	CASMIGAGGNEQFF	TGTGCCAGCATGATAGGAGCGGGGGGGAATGAGCAGTTCTTC
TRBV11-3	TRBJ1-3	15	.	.	CASSLGVNSGNTIYF	TGTGCCAGCAGCTTAGGGGTCAACTCTGGAAACACCATATATTTT
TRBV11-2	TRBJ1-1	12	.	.	CASSVSLKEAFF	TGTGCCAGCAGCGTTAGCTTGAAAGAAGCTTTCTTT
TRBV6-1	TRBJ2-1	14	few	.	CASSETASYNEQFF	TGTGCCAGCAGTGAAACCGCCTCCTACAATGAGCAGTTCTTC
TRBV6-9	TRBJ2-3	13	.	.	CAIFSVITDTQYF	TGTGCCATCTTTAGCGTTATCACAGATACGCAGTATTTT
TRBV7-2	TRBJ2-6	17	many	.	CASSSTGKTSGANVLTF	TGTGCCAGCAGCTCTACAGGGAAGACTTCTGGGGCCAACGTCCTGACTTTC
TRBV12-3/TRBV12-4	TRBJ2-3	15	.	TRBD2	CASRGLALSTDTQYF	TGTGCCAGCAGGGGACTAGCGCTCAGCACAGATACGCAGTATTTT
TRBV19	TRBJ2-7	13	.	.	CASSGAGLLEQYF	TGTGCCAGTAGTGGGGCAGGCCTCCTCGAGCAGTACTTC
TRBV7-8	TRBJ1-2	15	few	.	CASSLWAQVDYGYTF	TGTGCCAGCAGCTTATGGGCACAAGTAGACTATGGCTACACCTTC
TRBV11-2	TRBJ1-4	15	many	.	CASSARDTFNEKLFF	TGTGCCAGCAGCGCCCGGGACACATTTAATGAAAAACTGTTTTTT
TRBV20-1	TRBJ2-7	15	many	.	CSARDLGAGVYEQYF	TGCAGTGCTAGAGATTTGGGGGCGGGGGTCTACGAGCAGTACTTC
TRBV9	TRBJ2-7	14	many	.	CASSPTDSDYEQYF	TGTGCCAGCAGCCCGACCGACAGTGACTACGAGCAGTACTTC
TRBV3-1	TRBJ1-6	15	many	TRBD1	CASSQGIGGVSPLHF	TGTGCCAGCAGCCAAGGCATAGGGGGCGTGTCACCCCTCCACTTT
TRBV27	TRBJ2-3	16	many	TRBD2	CASSGSGRAGKDTQYF	TGTGCCAGCAGTGGCAGCGGGAGGGCCGGGAAAGATACGCAGTATTTT
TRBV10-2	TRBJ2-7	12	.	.	CASSSDSYKQYF	TGCGCCAGCAGTAGCGACTCATACAAGCAGTACTTC
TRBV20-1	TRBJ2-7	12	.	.	CSADQQGSEQYF	TGCAGTGCCGATCAACAGGGAAGCGAGCAGTACTTC
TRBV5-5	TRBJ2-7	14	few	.	CASSLTATSYEQYF	TGTGCCAGCAGCTTGACAGCAACCTCCTACGAGCAGTACTTC
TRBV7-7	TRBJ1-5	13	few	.	CASSRDKGSVQHF	TGTGCTAGCAGCCGCGACAAAGGATCGGTCCAGCATTTT
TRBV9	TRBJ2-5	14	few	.	CASSPERSQETQYF	TGTGCCAGCAGCCCAGAGCGGAGCCAAGAGACCCAGTACTTC
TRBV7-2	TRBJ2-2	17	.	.	CASSLFQAVTNTGELFF	TGTGCCAGCAGCTTATTTCAGGCGGTGACGAACACCGGGGAGCTGTTTTTT
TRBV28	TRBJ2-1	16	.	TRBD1	CASSPWTGVSYNEQFF	TGTGCCAGCAGTCCATGGACAGGGGTCTCCTACAATGAGCAGTTCTTC
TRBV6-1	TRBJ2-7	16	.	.	CASSEARGRLSYEQYF	TGTGCCAGCAGTGAAGCGAGGGGTAGGCTATCCTACGAGCAGTACTTC
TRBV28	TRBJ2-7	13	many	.	CASSAHRPSEQYF	TGTGCCAGCAGTGCCCATAGACCGAGCGAGCAGTACTTC
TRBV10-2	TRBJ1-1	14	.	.	CASSEVMRNTEAFF	TGCGCCAGCAGTGAAGTTATGAGAAACACTGAAGCTTTCTTT
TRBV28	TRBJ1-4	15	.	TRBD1	CASSWAGGSNEKLFF	TGTGCCAGCAGTTGGGCAGGGGGCTCTAATGAAAAACTGTTTTTT
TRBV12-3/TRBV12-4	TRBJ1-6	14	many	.	CASSLSGNNSPLHF	TGTGCCAGCAGTTTATCTGGGAATAATTCACCCCTCCACTTT
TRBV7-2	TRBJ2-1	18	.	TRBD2	CASSLVLLAGGPNNEQFF	TGTGCCAGCAGCTTAGTCCTCTTAGCGGGAGGGCCTAACAATGAGCAGTTCTTC
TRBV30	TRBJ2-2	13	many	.	CAWRGGSTGELFF	TGTGCCTGGAGGGGGGGCAGCACCGGGGAGCTGTTTTTT
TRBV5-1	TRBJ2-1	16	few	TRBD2	CASSLARGSEYNEQFF	TGCGCCAGCAGCTTGGCACGCGGGAGCGAGTACAATGAGCAGTTCTTC
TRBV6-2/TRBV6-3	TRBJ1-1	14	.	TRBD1	CASSNQGAGTGAFF	TGTGCCAGCAGTAATCAGGGGGCCGGGACTGGAGCTTTCTTT
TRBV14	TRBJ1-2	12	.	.	CASSQTNYGYTF	TGTGCCAGCAGCCAGACTAACTATGGCTACACCTTC
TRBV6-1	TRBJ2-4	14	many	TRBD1	CASRRQGAKNIQYF	TGTGCCAGCAGGCGACAGGGGGCGAAAAACATTCAGTACTTC
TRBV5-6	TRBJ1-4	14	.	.	CASSPRQVNEKLFF	TGTGCCAGCAGCCCCAGACAGGTCAATGAAAAACTGTTTTTT
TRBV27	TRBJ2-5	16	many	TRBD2	CASSPDSGRGRETQYF	TGTGCCAGCAGTCCGGATAGCGGGAGAGGTCGAGAGACCCAGTACTTC
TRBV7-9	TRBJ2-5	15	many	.	CASSLSGSVQETQYF	TGTGCCAGCAGCTTAAGCGGTAGTGTTCAAGAGACCCAGTACTTC
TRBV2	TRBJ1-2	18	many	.	CASSVLKQRDRANYGYTF	TGTGCCAGCAGTGTCTTGAAACAACGGGACCGAGCTAACTATGGCTACACCTTC
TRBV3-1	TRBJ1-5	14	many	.	CASSLELGNQPQHF	TGTGCCAGCAGCCTAGAGTTGGGCAATCAGCCCCAGCATTTT